The rows below give T cell receptor beta chains drawn from one sample of a study of blood T cell repertoires in COVID-19. Sequenced by immunoSEQ multiplex PCR; TCRdb stores in-frame clones only, minus some. Among some 180,000 clones, 82% were seen once, and the ten largest hold around 7.8%. The specimen sequenced was peripheral blood. Receptor source: a woman aged 55-69 years with COVID-19, enrolled during active disease. Each CDR3 is given with its conserved first and last residue. The D gene is left open where the match is weak. Clone size appears in some rows only: once, few, many, or a class for an expanded clone.

v_gene	j_gene	d_gene	abundance	CDR3aa	CDR3nt
TRBV7-9	TRBJ2-1	.	.	CASSRSERPSYNEQFF	TGTGCCAGCAGCCGATCGGAGCGACCCTCCTACAATGAGCAGTTCTTC
TRBV6-5	TRBJ1-6	.	once	CASSYRTGTQNSPLHF	TGTGCCAGCAGTTACAGAACCGGGACACAGAATTCACCCCTCCACTTT
TRBV2	TRBJ2-1	.	once	CASSELSSYNEQFF	TGTGCCAGCAGTGAATTGAGCTCCTACAATGAGCAGTTCTTC
TRBV6-5	TRBJ1-2	TRBD1	.	CASSTGAENYGYTF	TGTGCCAGCAGTACAGGGGCGGAAAACTATGGCTACACCTTC
TRBV28	TRBJ2-5	TRBD2	once	CASTWARGGEETQYF	TGTGCCAGCACCTGGGCCCGGGGAGGGGAGGAGACCCAGTACTTC
TRBV12-5	TRBJ2-2	.	few	CASGLSSGVSTGELFF	TGTGCTAGTGGTTTGAGTTCGGGAGTGAGCACCGGGGAGCTGTTTTTT
TRBV28	TRBJ1-1	.	.	CASRGANTEAFF	TGTGCCAGCAGGGGGGCGAACACTGAAGCTTTCTTT
TRBV11-2	TRBJ2-7	.	once	CASSSSGVSYEQYF	TGTGCCAGCAGCTCCTCAGGGGTCTCCTACGAGCAGTACTTC
TRBV7-7	TRBJ2-1	.	.	CASSSTGTSYNEQFF	TGTGCTAGCAGCTCAACAGGGACCTCTTACAATGAGCAGTTCTTC
TRBV6-5	TRBJ1-3	.	.	CASSSRDTRNTIYF	TGTGCCAGCAGTAGCCGGGACACCCGAAACACCATATATTTT
TRBV7-6	TRBJ2-1	TRBD1	.	CASSPGQGVYNEQFF	TGTGCCAGCAGCCCAGGACAGGGGGTGTACAATGAGCAGTTCTTC
TRBV11-2	TRBJ1-3	.	.	CASSLSNRNPSGNTIYF	TGTGCCAGCAGCTTATCCAACAGGAACCCCTCTGGAAACACCATATATTTT
TRBV10-1	TRBJ1-4	.	.	CASSVPRGYEKLFF	TGCGCCAGCAGTGTACCCCGCGGATACGAAAAACTGTTTTTT
TRBV6-4	TRBJ1-6	.	few	CASSPEENSPLHF	TGTGCCAGCAGTCCAGAGGAAAATTCACCCCTCCACTTT
TRBV7-9	TRBJ1-2	TRBD1	once	CASSLSTGKYGYTF	TGTGCCAGCAGCTTATCGACAGGGAAGTATGGCTACACCTTC
TRBV7-9	TRBJ2-3	TRBD2	few	CASSTFRRNRAREGPLSTDTQYF	TGTGCCAGCAGCACCTTCCGTCGGAATCGGGCGCGGGAGGGCCCTCTTTCCACAGATACGCAGTATTTT
TRBV19	TRBJ2-2	TRBD2	.	CASSILSGSSPGELFF	TGTGCCAGTAGTATACTCAGCGGGAGCAGTCCCGGGGAGCTGTTTTTT
TRBV10-3	TRBJ2-1	.	few	CAISGGEAGHNEQFF	TGTGCCATCAGTGGCGGGGAGGCTGGACACAATGAGCAGTTCTTC
TRBV29-1	TRBJ2-1	TRBD2	.	CSAERTSGWGEQFF	TGCAGCGCCGAAAGGACTAGCGGCTGGGGTGAGCAGTTCTTC
TRBV5-8	TRBJ1-2	.	few	CASATRTAFYGYTF	TGTGCCAGCGCGACCAGGACAGCCTTCTATGGCTACACCTTC
TRBV5-1	TRBJ2-1	TRBD2	.	CASSPNSGVGYNEQFF	TGCGCCAGCAGCCCGAATAGCGGGGTCGGCTACAATGAGCAGTTCTTC
TRBV5-4	TRBJ1-5	.	.	CATGDSNQPQHF	TGTGCCACCGGGGATAGCAATCAGCCCCAGCATTTT
TRBV5-8	TRBJ1-1	TRBD1	.	CASSSRDRGRTEAFF	TGTGCCAGCAGCTCGAGGGACAGGGGGCGAACTGAAGCTTTCTTT
TRBV14	TRBJ2-7	TRBD1	.	CASSHPGQGRFEQYF	TGTGCCAGCAGCCACCCGGGACAGGGGCGCTTCGAGCAGTACTTC
TRBV15	TRBJ2-2	TRBD2	.	CATSRSGRAAFGELFF	TGTGCCACCAGCAGAAGCGGGAGGGCCGCTTTCGGGGAGCTGTTTTTT
TRBV6-5	TRBJ1-4	.	.	CASSLAPTTGEKLFF	TGTGCCAGCAGCCTCGCTCCTACTACAGGGGAAAAACTGTTTTTT
TRBV14	TRBJ2-7	TRBD2	.	CASSQKLAGGGVEQYF	TGTGCCAGCAGCCAAAAACTAGCGGGAGGCGGGGTCGAGCAGTACTTC
TRBV18	TRBJ2-2	TRBD2	.	CASSPIGLAAANTGELFF	TGTGCCAGCTCACCAATTGGCCTAGCGGCGGCGAACACCGGGGAGCTGTTTTTT
TRBV5-5	TRBJ2-2	.	.	CASSPGLRTNTGELFF	TGTGCCAGCAGCCCGGGACTGAGAACGAACACCGGGGAGCTGTTTTTT
TRBV27	TRBJ2-7	TRBD2	.	CASRRAGGGSYEQYF	TGTGCCAGCAGGCGAGCGGGAGGAGGATCCTACGAGCAGTACTTC
TRBV5-1	TRBJ2-1	TRBD2	.	CASSLGGTSVVNEQFF	TGCGCCAGCAGCTTGGGAGGGACTAGCGTCGTCAATGAGCAGTTCTTC
TRBV15	TRBJ2-2	TRBD1	.	CATSRDPAGGTGELFF	TGTGCCACCAGCAGAGACCCAGCAGGGGGCACCGGGGAGCTGTTTTTT
TRBV20-1	TRBJ1-1	.	.	CSGPGNTEAFF	TGCAGTGGCCCAGGAAACACTGAAGCTTTCTTT
TRBV30	TRBJ1-6	TRBD1	.	CAWSEGQGSPLHF	TGTGCCTGGAGTGAAGGACAGGGATCACCCCTCCACTTT
TRBV4-2	TRBJ2-5	.	once	CASSQDNGETQYF	TGTGCCAGCAGCCAAGATAACGGTGAGACCCAGTACTTC
TRBV12-3/TRBV12-4	TRBJ1-4	.	.	CASSREREKLFF	TGTGCCAGCAGTCGAGAACGGGAAAAACTGTTTTTT
TRBV27	TRBJ1-5	.	.	CASSLYRSQPQHF	TGTGCCAGCAGTTTGTACAGATCTCAGCCCCAGCATTTT
TRBV10-1	TRBJ1-5	.	.	CASSVGQQKGRRGNQPQHF	TGCGCCAGCAGCGTCGGCCAGCAGAAGGGGAGGAGGGGCAATCAGCCCCAGCATTTT
TRBV3-1/TRBV3-2	TRBJ1-6	.	.	CASSQATLGGGSPLHF	TGTGCCAGCAGCCAGGCAACCCTAGGGGGGGGATCACCCCTCCACTTT
TRBV11-1	TRBJ2-3	TRBD2	.	CASSLSSGGTTDTQYF	TGTGCCAGCAGCTTATCAAGCGGGGGGACCACAGATACGCAGTATTTT
TRBV5-1	TRBJ1-6	.	few	CASSLGQPDRNSPLHF	TGCGCCAGCAGCTTGGGACAGCCTGACCGTAATTCACCCCTCCACTTT
TRBV7-9	TRBJ2-2	TRBD1	.	CASSRPGGGELFF	TGTGCCAGCAGCCGCCCAGGGGGCGGGGAGCTGTTTTTT
TRBV29-1	TRBJ2-7	.	.	CSVVGISYEQYF	TGCAGCGTTGTCGGGATTTCCTACGAGCAGTACTTC
TRBV5-1	TRBJ2-2	TRBD2	.	CASSPGLAGGTNTGELFF	TGCGCCAGCAGCCCGGGACTAGCGGGGGGCACGAACACCGGGGAGCTGTTTTTT
TRBV5-4	TRBJ1-1	.	.	CASSEPGGRDTEAFF	TGTGCCAGCAGCGAACCCGGAGGGAGGGACACTGAAGCTTTCTTT
TRBV19	TRBJ2-4	TRBD1	many	CASATGSDIQYF	TGTGCCAGTGCGACAGGGTCGGACATTCAGTACTTC
TRBV4-1	TRBJ1-3	.	.	CASSQAGNRVDTIYF	TGCGCCAGCAGCCAAGCGGGGAACCGGGTGGACACCATATATTTT
TRBV27	TRBJ1-1	TRBD1	few	CASFGQGEGTEAFF	TGTGCCAGTTTTGGACAGGGCGAGGGCACTGAAGCTTTCTTT
TRBV11-2	TRBJ1-5	TRBD1	.	CASSSGQGRQPQHF	TGTGCCAGCAGCTCCGGACAGGGGAGGCAGCCCCAGCATTTT
TRBV9	TRBJ2-7	.	.	CASSPRLLDYEQYF	TGTGCCAGCAGCCCAAGACTTCTAGACTACGAGCAGTACTTC
TRBV29-1	TRBJ2-1	TRBD1	.	CSVARQGDNEQFF	TGCAGCGTAGCCCGACAGGGGGACAATGAGCAGTTCTTC
TRBV3-1/TRBV3-2	TRBJ2-5	.	.	CASSLPGEETQYF	TGTGCCAGCAGCCTCCCGGGGGAGGAGACCCAGTACTTC
TRBV28	TRBJ2-2	.	.	CASSSVTGELFF	TGTGCCAGCAGTTCGGTAACCGGGGAGCTGTTTTTT
TRBV19	TRBJ2-5	TRBD1	few	CASSANPGQGRETQYF	TGTGCCAGTAGTGCCAATCCGGGACAGGGACGAGAGACCCAGTACTTC
TRBV18	TRBJ1-2	TRBD1	.	CASSLGQVRYGYTF	TGTGCCAGCTCACTAGGACAGGTTCGCTATGGCTACACCTTC